These 14 T cell receptor beta chains share one sample of origin, sequenced in a study of cytomegalovirus exposure and HLA in healthy donors. Primers included in the PCR were 60 Vbeta and 13 Jbeta primers. Assay used: immunoSEQ multiplex PCR; TCRdb lists only in-frame clones, some missing. The sample holds some 160,000 clones, 77% seen once. The specimen was PBMCs. The receptor set was obtained from a man aged 50-60 years in good health and CMV-seropositive.

This chain connects TRBV18 to TRBJ1-2; the D gene is possibly TRBD1 (6 bases). V was cut by 4 bases and J by 3 bases, with 21 bases left in between. CDR3 length equals 17 residues. Germline CDR1 and CDR2: KGHSH and LQKENI. The CDR3 DNA follows: TGTGCCAGCTCACAAACAGGGCCTCTTAGGGGCGACTATGGCTACACCTTC. Translated: CASSQTGPLRGDYGYTF. Full variable domain (rest looked up from reference TRBV18 and TRBJ1-2): NAGVMQNPRHLVRRRGQEARLRCSPMKGHSHVYWYRQLPEEGLKFMVYLQKENIIDESGMPKERFSAEFPKEGPSILRIQQVVRGDSAAYFCASSQTGPLRGDYGYTFGSGTRLTVV.

V and J are TRBV28 and TRBJ1-4, with D tentatively TRBD1 (6 bases). This CDR3 has 16 amino acids. Trimming took off 2 bases at V and 8 bases at J, with 18 bases between the two ends. CDR1 MDHEN and CDR2 SYDVKM come from the germline V gene. The CDR3 sequence is CASSLVGTRGREKLFF. Here the CDR3 DNA reads TGTGCCAGCAGTTTAGTAGGGACCAGGGGCAGGGAAAAACTGTTTTTT.

The CDR3 loop reads CASQTNNEPQHF. The CDR3 DNA follows: TGTGCCAGCCAGACTAACAACGAGCCCCAGCATTTT. V and J are TRBV7-9 and TRBJ1-5; no reliable D call. This CDR3 region has 12 residues. Trimming cost V 8 bases and J 8 bases, with 13 bases left between them. Germline V CDR1 and CDR2: SEHNR, FQNEAQ (reference sequence).

The chain joins TRBV15 to TRBJ1-5, with 7 nucleotides matching TRBD1. The germline gives CDR1 LNHNV, CDR2 YYDKDF (reference sequence). The CDR3 runs 15 residues. Unmatched junction bases numbered 14, after V lost 8 bases and J lost 7 bases. CDR3 nucleotide sequence: TGTGCCACCCACCCCAGGGGGAAAATAAACCAGCCCCAGCATTTT. Amino acid sequence: CATHPRGKINQPQHF.

The chain links TRBV6-5 to TRBJ1-5, with D hard to call. V was cut by 0 bases and J by 7 bases, with 7 bases left in between. Germline CDR1 reads MNHEY; CDR2 reads SVGAGI. The CDR3 contains 13 residues. CDR3 amino acids: CASSYSPQQPQHF. For the CDR3, the DNA is TGTGCCAGCAGTTACTCTCCCCAACAGCCCCAGCATTTT.

This clone was recorded only once. The chain has TRBV28 and TRBJ2-1; D is perhaps TRBD1 (7 bases). The CDR3 loop spans 15 amino acids. Germline loops: CDR1 MDHEN, CDR2 SYDVKM. Trimming removed 1 base at V and 5 bases at J, with 12 bases between. CDR3 in DNA: TGTGCCAGCAGTTTATCGGAGGGGGCCCACAATGAGCAGTTCTTC. It codes for CASSLSEGAHNEQFF.

The rearrangement links TRBV7-9 to TRBJ2-7; 13 bases match TRBD2. The CDR3 is 16 amino acids. Germline values: CDR1 SEHNR, CDR2 FQNEAQ (reference sequence). With 4 bases clipped from V and 3 bases from J, the junction kept 6 bases outside the gene matches. In nucleotides, the CDR3 is TGTGCCAGCAGCTCGCCGGGACTAGCGGGGAGCTACGAGCAGTACTTC. This sequence encodes CASSSPGLAGSYEQYF.

This sequence joins TRBV7-2 and TRBJ2-7, with 13 bases aligning to TRBD2. There are 15 residues in the CDR3. V shed 5 bases, J shed 2 bases, and the junction held 3 bases outside the gene matches. Germline-derived CDR1 and CDR2 are SGHTA and FQGNSA. CDR3 in amino acids: CASSHTSGGAYEQYF. CDR3 in DNA: TGTGCCAGCAGCCATACTAGCGGGGGGGCCTACGAGCAGTACTTC.

The CDR3 region is CASSLLANTGELFF. DNA of the CDR3: TGTGCCAGCAGCTTACTAGCGAACACCGGGGAGCTGTTTTTT. This chain joins TRBV7-8 and TRBJ2-2; the D is unclear. Deletions cut 2 bases from V and 0 bases from J, with 4 bases between. CDR1 is SGHVS, CDR2 FQNEAQ, per germline. The CDR3 extends over 14 amino acids.

This chain links TRBV5-4 with TRBJ2-3; 9 bases match TRBD2. Germline V lookup: CDR1 SGHNT, CDR2 YYREEE (reference sequence). This CDR3 has 15 amino acids. J was trimmed by 1 base and V by 4 bases; bases with no gene match: 4. The CDR3 DNA reads as TGTGCCAGCAGCACGCGCGGGGGGGGCACAGATACGCAGTATTTT. Amino acids: CASSTRGGGTDTQYF.

This sequence joins TRBV18 and TRBJ1-3; TRBD1 is a possible D gene (6 bases). The CDR3 extends over 16 amino acids. From germline, CDR1 is KGHSH and CDR2 LQKENI. V was clipped by 6 bases and J by 0 bases, with 15 bases between them. The CDR3, as DNA: TGTGCCAGCTCCCAGAACGACAGGCCCTCTGGAAACACCATATATTTT. Translation: CASSQNDRPSGNTIYF.

V gene TRBV6-1 combines with J gene TRBJ2-4, with 8 bases matching TRBD1. V was pared by 0 bases and J by 0 bases, with 7 bases of the junction left unmatched. Germline V CDR1 and CDR2: MNHNS, SASEGT. This CDR3 region has 18 residues. This CDR3 is CASSEAIGQGLAKNIQYF. CDR3 coding DNA: TGTGCCAGCAGTGAAGCGATAGGACAGGGTCTAGCCAAAAACATTCAGTACTTC.

The chain uses TRBV6-1 and TRBJ1-5, with a possible D match to TRBD1 (5 bases). V gave up 11 bases and J gave up 1 base, with 18 bases separating them. Germline lookup yields CDR1 MNHNS and CDR2 SASEGT. This CDR3 comprises 15 residues. The CDR3 coding sequence is TGTGCCGGGGGACTGACGGGTAGGAGCAATCAGCCCCAGCATTTT. Translating gives CAGGLTGRSNQPQHF.

The genes are TRBV19 and TRBJ2-1; 9 bases agree with TRBD1. The germline V gene has CDR1 LNHDA and CDR2 SQIVND (reference sequence). Trimming at V came to 8 bases and at J to 9 bases, leaving 11 bases not matched to a gene. The CDR3 runs to 14 residues. CDR3 in amino acids: CASSPDRGAGEQFF. The CDR3 coding sequence is TGTGCCAGTTCACCAGACAGGGGGGCGGGTGAGCAGTTCTTC.